This T cell receptor beta chain was captured by sequencing in a study of molecular identifiers for immune sequencing clone quantification. Study-wide context: With replicates, the RNA of about 21,000 or 97,000 naive CD8 cells was split five ways and four were sequenced.

The authors gated naive CD8 T cells as CD8+CD4-CCR7+CD45RA+ for sorting. TCRdb re-called the PCR reads through MiXCR, storing one row per CDR3 protein. The sample shows 600,000 to 650,000 distinct CDR3 sequences, 15% to 20% of them seen only once. The CDR3 runs 16 residues. Per germline, CDR1 KGHDR and CDR2 SFDVKD. V lost 1 base, J lost 0 bases, and 10 bases lay in between. This clonotype was detected many times. The specimen sequenced was naive CD8+ T cells from blood, with Jurkat cell RNA spiked in. The subset: FACS-sorted CD8+CD4-CCR7+CD45RA+ naive T cells. The gene calls are TRBV24-1 and TRBJ2-3; D unresolved. This receptor was obtained from a human donor in good health. Some libraries in this study had Jurkat cell RNA spiked in. CDR3: CATSDFGFSSTDTQYF. The CDR3 DNA follows: TGTGCCACCAGTGATTTCGGCTTCTCGAGCACAGATACGCAGTATTTT.